This T cell receptor beta chain originates from a study of T cells in women clearing cervical HPV infection (dated by TCRdb to 2017 to 2018). Broadly, across the study: The cases were 25 women with histologically confirmed HPV16-related CIN3 or worse, and 2 of those women had invasive cancers. HLA typing was available for only a few women, so HLA type could not be excluded as a confounder. Controls were around 24 women whose single incident HPV16 infection cleared within 12 months without precancer or cancer developing. Cases and controls were matched on age within five years and on year of sample collection. A median age of around 35 years was observed in cases versus under 40 in controls, and no significant differences in baseline characteristics were found. Blood from cases was collected at the visit at which the lesion was first identified, whereas blood from controls was collected once infection was no longer detected. Five blinded duplicates per group were added as quality controls, giving around 60 samples: around 50 participants and roughly ten replicates. In the parent cohort, 9,500 to 13,000 women aged 18 or older were enrolled in Guanacaste, Costa Rica, during about 1992 to 1994 and then followed for under nine years. An exploratory proof-of-principle case-control study, nested within the Guanacaste HPV Natural History Study in Costa Rica, was conducted to compare TCR repertoires across cervical HPV16 outcomes. Among cases, blood sampling came a median of approximately 150 days after lesion detection, with an interquartile range of roughly 80 to 220 days.

Details on this clone: Its antigen is unknown. The CDR3 goes on 3 residues after the read ends, and that part is filled in from the germline J gene.

Summary of the overall study and its limitations: Because of the cross-sectional design, the study could not determine whether the associations came before infection or resulted from infection, and neither effector/memory subsets nor HPV-specific T cells were isolated. Random forest classifiers combining richness and V gene abundances distinguished cases from controls with an estimated AUC of roughly 0.83. TRBV6-7 relative abundance was lower in cases than in controls (approximately 0.11% versus 0.16%; Bonferroni P = 0.0008). TCR repertoire richness was significantly higher in CIN3+ cases than in controls across sequencing depths, while evenness did not differ. T-cell numbers per sample were unknown, so richness differences could reflect varying T-cell content rather than repertoire biology.

Every participant had a single incident cervical HPV16 infection, and prevalent HPV16 infections were excluded. Cervical HPV DNA was detected by MY09/MY11 PCR and genotyped by dot-blot hybridization. Around 15 mL of heparinized blood was centrifuged, after which the buffy coat was aliquoted, frozen at -30 degrees C, and then stored at -80 degrees C. QIAGEN kits were used to extract genomic DNA from buffy coat specimens. The immunoSEQ assay used multiplex PCR to amplify TCR beta CDR3 regions from an average of roughly 1.2 ug of genomic DNA per sample. To correct primer bias, the assay used a complete synthetic TCR repertoire to set an amplification baseline. The amplicons were sequenced using the Illumina platform. Per the authors' processing: Sequences were error-corrected by clustering with frequency ratios and a modified nearest-neighbor algorithm, then analyzed in the immunoSEQ Analyzer with IMGT gene definitions. At each rarefaction depth, TCR richness and evenness were averaged over 20 rarefaction repeats, and samples with fewer sequences than the depth were excluded. Wilcoxon rank sum tests with FDR correction were used to compare relative abundances of V, D and J genes between the groups. Blinded duplicates gave an intraclass correlation of around 95% for TCR richness and an average of about 74% across some 69 gene segments. Imported from immuneACCESS, the table was reduced by TCRdb to in-frame sequences with V and J called. These copies leave out some clones; in studies compared against another copy, an unresolved V gene accounts for under half, and the cause of the remainder is not known. That table supplies the V and J calls and clone size; D and trimming were determined from the DNA. The data table for this sample lists 25,000 to 35,000 clones. The biggest ten clones account for 15% to 20% of the sample.

The germline ends are 15 bases apart after V is trimmed by 4 bases and J by 5 bases. Reading from cysteine to phenylalanine, the CDR3 counts 14 amino acids. The 33 bases shown cover part of the CDR3, and their frame starts at base 1. The germline V gene (reference sequence) gives CDR1 as SGHKS and CDR2 as YYEKEE. This sequence originates from a woman between 18 and 75 years old with a cervical HPV16 infection that either progressed to CIN3+ or cleared (not recorded which). The sample consisted of blood buffy coat. The rearranged chain carries TRBV5-5 and TRBJ2-5, and perhaps TRBD2 as D gene, on 6 matching bases. The CDR3 here reads CASSRRGLEETQYF. The CDR3 DNA, read in part, is TGTGCCAGCAGCCGGAGGGGCCTGGAGGAGACC.